This T cell receptor (beta chain) derives from a study of T-cell memory formation after mild COVID-19. Employing constant-segment primers, 5'RACE generated TCR alpha and TCR beta cDNA libraries bearing sample barcodes and UMIs. One entry per CDR3 protein, called by TCRdb with MiXCR from the 5' RACE reads. Of roughly 100,000 distinct CDR3 sequences detected, more than 15% appear once; the ten largest clones hold 28%. Study results and caveats: Contracting clones from day 15 to 85 showed balanced CD4/CD8; later expanders favored CD4+.

Germline V gene sequence: CDR1 GTSNPN, CDR2 SVGIG (reference sequence). The CDR3 is made up of 13 amino acids. The germline V and J ends were trimmed by 2 bases and 0 bases, with 8 bases remaining between them. This clonotype was observed a few times. What it recognizes is unknown. The rearrangement joins TRBV30 to TRBJ2-7; a possible D gene is TRBD2 (5 bases). Material: PBMCs or a T cell subset sorted from them (not recorded which). This receptor was taken from an adult woman who had mild COVID-19 (a few samples of this study predate the infection). Cell type and time point are not known. The CDR3: CAWSPGVSYEQYF. CDR3 DNA: TGTGCCTGGAGTCCCGGGGTCTCCTACGAGCAGTACTTC. Combining the CDR3 with reference TRBV30 and TRBJ2-7 gives the whole variable domain SQTIHQWPATLVQPVGSPLSLECTVEGTSNPNLYWYRQAAGRGLQLLFYSVGIGQISSEVPQNLSASRPQDRQFILSSKKLLLSDSGFYLCAWSPGVSYEQYFGPGTRLTVT.